These T cell receptor beta chains were read from a single sample in a study of OX40 agonist ivuxolimab in advanced cancers. The protocol was immunoSEQ multiplex PCR, while the TCRdb copy is restricted to in-frame clones and leaves out a portion. The sample contains over 75,000 clones, roughly 85% of which appear only once. Material: CD4+ or CD8+ T cells sorted from blood, obtained in a trial of the OX40 agonist ivuxolimab. These receptors came from an adult with an advanced solid tumor such as melanoma, head and neck, liver or kidney cancer. Each CDR3 is given with its conserved first and last residue. D genes are given only for firm matches. Clone size is not always given. Where it is, it says once, few, many or a class for expanded clones.

J: TRBJ2-7; size: -; D: TRBD1; V: TRBV4-1; CDR3: CASSRCPGGWLYEQYF; DNA: TGCGCCAGCAGCCGGTGCCCAGGGGGATGGCTTTACGAGCAGTACTTC
J: TRBJ1-6; size: -; D: TRBD1; V: TRBV27; CDR3: CASSPTGVYSPLHF; DNA: TGTGCCAGCAGTCCGACAGGGGTTTATTCACCCCTCCACTTT
J: TRBJ1-5; size: -; D: TRBD1; V: TRBV28; CDR3: CASLTDRGSQPQHF; DNA: TGTGCCAGCCTAACGGACAGGGGGAGTCAGCCCCAGCATTTT
J: TRBJ2-1; size: -; D: TRBD1; V: TRBV6-1; CDR3: CASSRDRGISEQFF; DNA: TGTGCCAGCAGCAGGGACAGGGGGATCAGTGAGCAGTTCTTC
J: TRBJ2-5; size: once; D: -; V: TRBV21-1; CDR3: CASSKLKGGNTSGIETQYF; DNA: TGTGCCAGCAGCAAACTAAAAGGAGGAAACACTAGCGGTATAGAGACCCAGTACTTC
J: TRBJ2-6; size: -; D: -; V: TRBV30; CDR3: CAWTPGGANVLTF; DNA: TGTGCCTGGACCCCGGGGGGGGCCAACGTCCTGACTTTC
J: TRBJ1-1; size: -; D: -; V: TRBV7-3; CDR3: CASSSQSRGATEAFF; DNA: TGTGCCAGCAGCTCCCAGTCTCGGGGAGCAACTGAAGCTTTCTTT
J: TRBJ2-3; size: -; D: -; V: TRBV7-8; CDR3: CASSLTGDTQYF; DNA: TGTGCCAGCAGCCTGACGGGAGATACGCAGTATTTT
J: TRBJ1-5; size: -; D: -; V: TRBV28; CDR3: CASSFGAKGLNQPQHF; DNA: TGTGCCAGCAGTTTTGGGGCCAAAGGTCTGAATCAGCCCCAGCATTTT
J: TRBJ1-6; size: -; D: -; V: TRBV9; CDR3: CASNSVVDSPLHF; DNA: TGTGCCAGCAATTCTGTAGTGGATTCACCCCTCCACTTT
J: TRBJ2-5; size: once; D: -; V: TRBV7-3; CDR3: CASSLEPVARRETQYF; DNA: TGTGCCAGCAGCTTAGAGCCCGTAGCGCGTAGAGAGACCCAGTACTTC
J: TRBJ2-3; size: -; D: -; V: TRBV5-4; CDR3: CASSLSTDTQYF; DNA: TGTGCCAGCAGCCTTAGCACAGATACGCAGTATTTT
J: TRBJ2-2; size: -; D: TRBD1; V: TRBV4-3; CDR3: CASSQTPGTGANTGELFF; DNA: TGCGCCAGCAGCCAAACTCCCGGGACAGGGGCGAACACCGGGGAGCTGTTTTTT
J: TRBJ1-6; size: -; D: -; V: TRBV14; CDR3: CASSQGDPYNSPLHF; DNA: TGTGCCAGCAGCCAGGGGGACCCATATAATTCACCCCTCCACTTT
J: TRBJ1-4; size: -; D: -; V: TRBV27; CDR3: CASSSNFVSEKLFF; DNA: TGTGCCAGCAGTAGCAATTTCGTCTCTGAAAAACTGTTTTTT
J: TRBJ2-6; size: -; D: -; V: TRBV14; CDR3: CASSQRQSGANVLTF; DNA: TGTGCCAGCAGCCAACGTCAATCTGGGGCCAACGTCCTGACTTTC
J: TRBJ2-5; size: -; D: TRBD2; V: TRBV6-6; CDR3: CASRPLAGGGETQYF; DNA: TGTGCCAGCAGACCACTAGCGGGGGGTGGAGAGACCCAGTACTTC
J: TRBJ2-3; size: -; D: -; V: TRBV7-3; CDR3: CASSLNSGGSDTQYF; DNA: TGTGCCAGCAGCTTAAATTCGGGTGGGTCAGATACGCAGTATTTT
J: TRBJ2-7; size: -; D: TRBD2; V: TRBV11-2; CDR3: CASSFGLAEGLREQYF; DNA: TGTGCCAGCAGCTTCGGACTAGCGGAGGGGTTGAGAGAGCAGTACTTC
J: TRBJ2-3; size: -; D: TRBD2; V: TRBV14; CDR3: CASSRDSGRATTDTQYF; DNA: TGTGCCAGCAGCCGGGATAGCGGGAGGGCCACCACAGATACGCAGTATTTT
J: TRBJ1-4; size: -; D: -; V: TRBV19; CDR3: CASNARRNGEKLFF; DNA: TGTGCCAGTAACGCCCGCAGGAACGGTGAAAAACTGTTTTTT
J: TRBJ2-1; size: -; D: TRBD2; V: TRBV29-1; CDR3: CSVASGGTYNEQFF; DNA: TGCAGCGTTGCAAGCGGGGGGACCTACAATGAGCAGTTCTTC
J: TRBJ2-5; size: -; D: TRBD2; V: TRBV28; CDR3: CASSSSGAFQETQYF; DNA: TGTGCCAGCAGTTCTAGCGGAGCCTTCCAAGAGACCCAGTACTTC
J: TRBJ2-3; size: -; D: -; V: TRBV9; CDR3: CASSVGRESFNTQYF; DNA: TGTGCCAGCAGCGTAGGCCGGGAGTCCTTCAATACGCAGTATTTT
J: TRBJ2-2; size: -; D: -; V: TRBV9; CDR3: CASREGPRDTGELFF; DNA: TGTGCCAGCAGAGAGGGACCCAGGGACACCGGGGAGCTGTTTTTT
J: TRBJ1-1; size: -; D: -; V: TRBV11-1; CDR3: CASSLEIGRMNTEAFF; DNA: TGTGCCAGCAGCTTAGAGATCGGCAGAATGAACACTGAAGCTTTCTTT
J: TRBJ1-3; size: -; D: -; V: TRBV6-1; CDR3: CASTPRGDSGNTIYF; DNA: TGTGCCAGCACTCCCAGAGGCGACTCTGGAAACACCATATATTTT
J: TRBJ1-3; size: -; D: -; V: TRBV14; CDR3: CASSPQGSGNTIYF; DNA: TGTGCCAGCAGCCCACAGGGTTCTGGAAACACCATATATTTT
J: TRBJ1-1; size: -; D: TRBD1; V: TRBV5-1; CDR3: CASSRDRGANTEAFF; DNA: TGCGCCAGCAGCAGGGACAGGGGAGCGAACACTGAAGCTTTCTTT
J: TRBJ1-2; size: -; D: -; V: TRBV5-4; CDR3: CASRTDRLDPGTF; DNA: TGTGCCAGCAGAACCGACAGGTTGGATCCTGGAACCTTC
J: TRBJ2-5; size: -; D: TRBD2; V: TRBV25-1; CDR3: CASSDSGREETQYF; DNA: TGTGCCAGCAGTGATAGCGGGAGAGAAGAGACCCAGTACTTC
J: TRBJ2-3; size: -; D: TRBD1; V: TRBV11-2; CDR3: CASSSPGQGSTDTQYF; DNA: TGTGCCAGCAGCTCCCCGGGACAGGGGAGCACAGATACGCAGTATTTT
J: TRBJ2-5; size: once; D: -; V: TRBV27; CDR3: CASSTKETQYF; DNA: TGTGCCAGCAGCACTAAAGAGACCCAGTACTTC
J: TRBJ2-7; size: once; D: -; V: TRBV11-3; CDR3: CASSLGYGAPDTEQYF; DNA: TGTGCCAGCAGCTTAGGCTACGGGGCACCGGACACCGAGCAGTACTTC
J: TRBJ1-4; size: -; D: TRBD1; V: TRBV7-9; CDR3: CASSLWDRDEKLFF; DNA: TGTGCCAGCAGCTTATGGGACAGGGATGAAAAACTGTTTTTT
J: TRBJ2-5; size: -; D: TRBD2; V: TRBV7-9; CDR3: CASSLGVASGGQETQYF; DNA: TGTGCCAGCAGCTTAGGCGTGGCTAGCGGGGGCCAAGAGACCCAGTACTTC
J: TRBJ2-3; size: few; D: TRBD2; V: TRBV29-1; CDR3: CSVGAGVADTQYF; DNA: TGCAGCGTTGGTGCGGGAGTGGCAGATACGCAGTATTTT
J: TRBJ1-6; size: -; D: -; V: TRBV5-1; CDR3: CASSITGINSPLHF; DNA: TGCGCCAGCAGCATTACAGGGATCAATTCACCCCTCCACTTT
J: TRBJ2-3; size: -; D: -; V: TRBV30; CDR3: CAWGRDSTDTQYF; DNA: TGTGCCTGGGGAAGGGACAGCACAGATACGCAGTATTTT
J: TRBJ2-7; size: -; D: TRBD1; V: TRBV18; CDR3: CASSPRGQDTYEQYF; DNA: TGTGCCAGCTCTCCGAGGGGACAGGATACCTACGAGCAGTACTTC
J: TRBJ2-3; size: -; D: TRBD2; V: TRBV11-2; CDR3: CASSFSGLFTDTQYF; DNA: TGTGCCAGCAGCTTCTCGGGACTATTCACAGATACGCAGTATTTT
J: TRBJ2-5; size: once; D: TRBD1; V: TRBV19; CDR3: CASSITGAQETQYF; DNA: TGTGCCAGTAGTATAACAGGGGCGCAAGAGACCCAGTACTTC
J: TRBJ2-5; size: -; D: -; V: TRBV7-2; CDR3: CASSSSSGGTRRTQYF; DNA: TGTGCCAGCAGCTCGTCGAGTGGGGGGACCCGAAGGACCCAGTACTTC
J: TRBJ2-2; size: -; D: -; V: TRBV19; CDR3: CASSKRTNTGELFF; DNA: TGTGCCAGTAGTAAGAGGACTAACACCGGGGAGCTGTTTTTT
J: TRBJ2-3; size: -; D: -; V: TRBV7-3; CDR3: CASSSDGAAGTQYF; DNA: TGTGCCAGCAGCTCCGACGGGGCAGCCGGTACGCAGTATTTT
J: TRBJ1-5; size: -; D: -; V: TRBV11-2; CDR3: CASSLAGVSNQPQHF; DNA: TGTGCCAGCAGCTTAGCAGGGGTTAGCAATCAGCCCCAGCATTTT
J: TRBJ2-7; size: -; D: TRBD1; V: TRBV7-3; CDR3: CASSLAGPGTGAEQYF; DNA: TGTGCCAGCAGCTTAGCGGGTCCCGGGACAGGGGCCGAGCAGTACTTC
J: TRBJ1-5; size: -; D: -; V: TRBV9; CDR3: CASSAKQEHSNQPQHF; DNA: TGTGCCAGCAGCGCAAAACAGGAACACAGCAATCAGCCCCAGCATTTT
J: TRBJ1-2; size: -; D: -; V: TRBV5-4; CDR3: CASSKDTNYGYTF; DNA: TGTGCCAGCAGCAAGGACACTAACTATGGCTACACCTTC
J: TRBJ2-3; size: -; D: -; V: TRBV6-1; CDR3: CASSEQSSTDTQYF; DNA: TGTGCCAGCAGTGAACAATCTAGCACAGATACGCAGTATTTT
J: TRBJ1-4; size: -; D: -; V: TRBV28; CDR3: CASSRPGINEKLFF; DNA: TGTGCCAGCAGCCGACCGGGGATTAATGAAAAACTGTTTTTT
J: TRBJ1-5; size: -; D: TRBD1; V: TRBV7-2; CDR3: CASSPVGGTGRQPQHF; DNA: TGTGCCAGCAGCCCCGTAGGGGGGACAGGGAGACAGCCCCAGCATTTT
J: TRBJ1-5; size: -; D: -; V: TRBV19; CDR3: CASSIQGFGPQHF; DNA: TGTGCCAGTAGTATACAGGGTTTTGGGCCCCAGCATTTT
J: TRBJ1-2; size: -; D: -; V: TRBV4-1; CDR3: CASSQEAGPRIRYYGYTF; DNA: TGCGCCAGCAGCCAAGAGGCGGGACCCCGGATTCGGTACTATGGCTACACCTTC
J: TRBJ2-2; size: -; D: TRBD2; V: TRBV7-2; CDR3: CASRAGLTGELFF; DNA: TGTGCCAGCAGAGCGGGACTTACCGGGGAGCTGTTTTTT
J: TRBJ2-5; size: -; D: TRBD2; V: TRBV2; CDR3: CASTSAGGNKRETQYF; DNA: TGTGCCAGCACCTCGGCCGGGGGGAATAAGAGAGAGACCCAGTACTTC
J: TRBJ1-2; size: -; D: -; V: TRBV19; CDR3: CASSIDLYGQVDGYTF; DNA: TGTGCCAGTAGTATAGATCTATATGGGCAAGTGGATGGCTACACCTTC